The following is a TCR beta chain sequence with its context. Its target is not known. The data belong to a study of cytomegalovirus exposure and HLA in healthy donors. Findings of the study overall: Differences between HLA loci emerged in a later analysis of TCR association rates, with DRB1 most and HLA-C fewest. Immune exposure information comprised only CMV serostatus. Reportedly, TCR beta sequences accurately predicted HLA-A and HLA-B alleles in most subjects.

Amplification used 60 Vbeta primers and 13 Jbeta primers. Original handling: It was a later analysis that counted 79 million or so unique TCR beta chains, of which about 10 million were shared. Sequenced by immunoSEQ multiplex PCR; TCRdb stores in-frame clones only, minus some. That table supplies the V and J calls and clone size; D and trimming were determined from the DNA. Seen here are more than 70,000 clones, around 75% observed once, and the top ten hold 2.5% to 3.5%. The material sequenced was PBMCs. This TCR came from a man aged 35 to 55 in good health and CMV-seronegative.

Here the CDR3 DNA reads TGTGCCACCAGGACATCCTATAATTCACCCCTCCACTTT. Translating it yields CATRTSYNSPLHF. V usage is TRBV15 and J usage is TRBJ1-6; D is uncertain. The CDR3 consists of 13 residues. Germline V gives CDR1 LNHNV, CDR2 YYDKDF (reference sequence). Trimming pared 6 bases from V and 1 base from J, leaving 4 bases between.